The 29 T cell receptor beta chains reported below all come from one sample, sequenced in a study of beta chain features in type 1 diabetes. The authors reverse transcribed all of the isolated RNA, so sequencing captured expressed TCRB transcripts. Clones were sequenced by immunoSEQ multiplex PCR, and TCRdb holds only the in-frame ones, with some missing. The sample holds 40,000 to 45,000 clones; 66% are singletons and the top ten take about 2.1%. Antigens for these TCRs are unknown. Overall study results and limits: The study found moderately but significantly shorter TCRB CDR3s in all four CD4+ subsets of Type 1 diabetes patients.

Source material: Tregs from blood. The receptors were gathered from a woman younger than 30 with type 1 diabetes.

The chain links TRBV6-5 to TRBJ1-1; the D is unclear. The length of the CDR3 is 14 residues. Germline CDR1 is MNHEY and CDR2 is SVGAGI. Trimming took off 1 base at V and 1 base at J, with 7 bases between the two ends. The DNA for the CDR3 is TGTGCCAGCAGTTACTTGTCTTCGAACACTGAAGCTTTCTTT. Amino acids: CASSYLSSNTEAFF.

This clone was recorded a few times. This rearrangement joins TRBV7-2 to TRBJ1-3, with D unresolved. With 1 base removed from V and 0 bases from J, the gap between germline ends came to 13 bases. There are 17 residues in the CDR3. Germline assignment: CDR1 SGHTA and CDR2 FQGNSA. The CDR3 is CASSLGRGVASGNTIYF. CDR3 DNA: TGTGCCAGCAGCTTAGGTCGCGGAGTGGCCTCTGGAAACACCATATATTTT.

The chain employs TRBV7-9 and TRBJ2-3; no clear D gene. Germline V gene data show CDR1 as SEHNR and CDR2 as FQNEAQ (reference sequence). The CDR3 length is 15 residues. V shed 4 bases and J shed 1 base, with 12 bases lying between them. The CDR3: CASSSKWRRTDTQYF. CDR3 in DNA: TGTGCCAGCAGCTCCAAATGGCGGCGCACAGATACGCAGTATTTT.

This chain joins TRBV30 and TRBJ1-1; D unclear. The ends were cut back, 1 base at V and 8 bases at J, with 14 bases in the middle. The V gene's germline CDR1 is GTSNPN and CDR2 SVGIG (reference sequence). The CDR3 has 13 residues. The chain's CDR3 is CAWSGSRQTEAFF. In DNA form, the CDR3 reads TGTGCCTGGAGTGGTAGTCGACAAACCGAAGCTTTCTTT.

The chain carries TRBV29-1 and TRBJ1-1; D remains unclear. In germline, CDR1 is SQVTM, CDR2 ANQGSEA. There are 14 residues in the CDR3. The ends were cut back, 5 bases at V and 4 bases at J, with 17 bases in the middle. For the CDR3, the DNA is TGCAGCGTTAGTGTCAGAGCTTCTAGCACTGAAGCTTTCTTT. Translating gives CSVSVRASSTEAFF. The full variable domain, in which reference TRBV29-1 and TRBJ1-1 provide the parts outside the CDR3, is SAVISQKPSRDICQRGTSLTIQCQVDSQVTMMFWYRQQPGQSLTLIATANQGSEATYESGFVIDKFPISRPNLTFSTLTVSNMSPEDSSIYLCSVSVRASSTEAFFGQGTRLTVV.

This clone has a handful of counts. Written as DNA, the CDR3 is TGTGCCAGCTCACCACCCCCTCAGGGGGCGAGTGAAAAACTGTTTTTT. Translated: CASSPPPQGASEKLFF. The chain uses TRBV18 and TRBJ1-4, with 8 bases that match TRBD1. Looked up from germline, CDR1 is KGHSH and CDR2 is LQKENI. This CDR3 is built from 16 residues. V was pared by 0 bases and J by 7 bases, with 7 bases of the junction left unmatched.

This chain joins TRBV28 and TRBJ2-7, with a tentative D call TRBD2 (7 bases). V was trimmed by 4 bases and J by 0 bases, leaving 10 bases between them. Germline values: CDR1 MDHEN, CDR2 SYDVKM. The CDR3 runs 14 residues. The CDR3 loop is CASSSGGFSYEQYF. The CDR3 region has the DNA TGTGCCAGCAGTTCGGGGGGCTTCTCCTACGAGCAGTACTTC.

The gene calls are TRBV10-3 and TRBJ2-3, with D maybe TRBD2 (6 bases). V was cut by 9 bases and J by 0 bases, with 13 bases left in between. CDR3 size: 14 residues. Germline loops: CDR1 ENHRY, CDR2 SYGVKD. The CDR3 region has the DNA TGTGCCATTGGGACTTTCCAGAGCACAGATACGCAGTATTTT. As protein: CAIGTFQSTDTQYF.

The chain employs TRBV5-1 and TRBJ2-2; TRBD1 might be the D (5 bases). Germline-derived CDR1 and CDR2 are SGHRS and YFSETQ. There are 13 residues in the CDR3. With 0 bases removed from V and 9 bases from J, the gap between germline ends came to 9 bases. CDR3 sequence: CASSLAGRRELFF. The DNA of the CDR3 is TGCGCCAGCAGCTTGGCAGGGCGTCGGGAGCTGTTTTTT.

This rearrangement joins TRBV2 to TRBJ1-6; tentatively, D is TRBD1 (6 bases). Germline CDR1 and CDR2: SNHLY and FYNNEI. V lost 8 bases to trimming and J lost 5 bases, with 16 bases between them. The CDR3 length is 15 residues. The CDR3 region has the DNA TGTGCCAGCGGGAGGGGGGTCCGAGATAATTCACCCCTCCACTTT. This sequence encodes CASGRGVRDNSPLHF.

The CDR3 sequence: CASSSRRQGTDTQYF. CDR3 DNA sequence: TGTGCCAGCAGCTCCCGGAGACAGGGGACAGATACGCAGTATTTT. The rearrangement uses TRBV7-9 and TRBJ2-3; 8 bases line up with TRBD1. V trimming: 4 bases; J trimming: 3 bases; junction bases outside the gene matches: 6. This CDR3 comprises 15 residues. The germline V gene has CDR1 SEHNR and CDR2 FQNEAQ (reference sequence).

The chain uses TRBV5-1 and TRBJ2-5; possibly TRBD2 for D (6 bases). The germline gives CDR1 SGHRS, CDR2 YFSETQ. Deletions cut 4 bases from V and 4 bases from J, with 11 bases between. This CDR3 has 13 amino acids. The CDR3 DNA sequence: TGCGCCAGCAGCCCGGGGGTTGGAGAGACCCAGTACTTC. It yields the protein CASSPGVGETQYF.

The chain links TRBV7-2 to TRBJ1-6; 7 bases are shared with TRBD1. V was clipped by 4 bases and J by 4 bases; unmatched bases: 13. Germline assignment: CDR1 SGHTA and CDR2 FQGNSA. The CDR3 totals 18 residues. This CDR3 reads CASSSSRDRTLYNSPLHF. Written as DNA, the CDR3 is TGTGCCAGCAGCTCGAGTCGGGACAGAACGCTTTATAATTCACCCCTCCACTTT.

This chain joins TRBV19 and TRBJ2-1; 13 bases agree with TRBD2. This CDR3 has 17 amino acids. CDR1 LNHDA and CDR2 SQIVND come from the germline V gene (reference sequence). J was trimmed by 7 bases and V by 6 bases; bases with no gene match: 12. The CDR3 spells CASSRFKGTSGVNEQFF. The CDR3 DNA follows: TGTGCCAGTAGCCGTTTTAAAGGGACTAGCGGGGTAAATGAGCAGTTCTTC.

J is TRBJ2-7 and V is TRBV4-2; 7 nucleotides agree with TRBD2. Germline CDR1 and CDR2: LGHNA and YNFKEQ. The CDR3 covers 12 residues. The J segment lost 6 bases and the V segment lost 3 bases, leaving 2 bases of the junction unmatched. The CDR3 region is CASSQREGEQYF. DNA of the CDR3: TGTGCCAGCAGCCAGAGGGAGGGCGAGCAGTACTTC.

This chain uses TRBV7-9 with TRBJ2-1; maybe TRBD2 (5 bases). V shed 3 bases and J shed 12 bases, with 9 bases lying between them. From germline, CDR1 is SEHNR and CDR2 FQNEAQ (reference sequence). The CDR3 extends over 11 amino acids. As DNA, the CDR3 is TGTGCCAGCAGCTTGGTGGCGGGGCAGTTCTTC. This gives the protein CASSLVAGQFF.

V usage is TRBV4-3 and J usage is TRBJ2-5; 9 bases map to TRBD1. TRBJ2-7 explains the end of the DNA better; the J call may be wrong. The germline V gene has CDR1 LGHNA and CDR2 YSLEER. The CDR3 length is 16 residues. The DNA for the CDR3 is TGCGCCAGCAGCCGAGATACCGGGACAGGGCGATACGAGCAGTACTTC. This sequence encodes CASSRDTGTGRYEQYF.

The J gene is TRBJ2-1, the V gene TRBV7-9, with D unclear. V was cut by 6 bases and J by 14 bases, with 5 bases left in between. CDR1 is SEHNR and CDR2 is FQNEAQ in the germline V gene (reference sequence). This CDR3 is 8 amino acids long. The CDR3 region has the DNA TGTGCCAGCAGTCCCGAGTTCTTC. Protein product: CASSPEFF.

The rearrangement uses TRBV30 and TRBJ1-2; no clear D gene. CDR1 is GTSNPN and CDR2 is SVGIG in the germline V gene (reference sequence). CDR3 size: 18 residues. Trimming cost V 2 bases and J 4 bases, with 26 bases left between them. The CDR3 loop reads CAWSQRAEGRPRGYGYTF. The CDR3 DNA reads TGTGCCTGGAGTCAACGCGCCGAAGGGCGCCCCCGGGGCTATGGCTACACCTTC.

The J gene is TRBJ1-1, the V gene TRBV6-5; 10 bases are shared with TRBD1. The CDR3 totals 14 residues. The trim removed 5 bases at V and 5 bases at J, leaving 5 bases unmatched. Looked up from germline, CDR1 is MNHEY and CDR2 is SVGAGI. The CDR3 here is CASSRRDRGTEAFF. The CDR3 DNA follows: TGTGCCAGCAGTCGGAGGGACAGGGGTACTGAAGCTTTCTTT.

The gene calls are TRBV18 and TRBJ2-7; TRBD2 matches at 10 bases. Trimming cost V 2 bases and J 1 base; bases outside gene matches: 5. This CDR3 spans 16 amino acids. Germline V gene lookup returns CDR1 KGHSH and CDR2 LQKENI. As DNA, the CDR3 is TGTGCCAGCTCACCATCCGGGACTAGCGTATCCTACGAGCAGTACTTC. It translates to CASSPSGTSVSYEQYF.

The genes are TRBV9 and TRBJ2-7; D uncertain. Germline values: CDR1 SGDLS, CDR2 YYNGEE. Trimming took off 2 bases at V and 0 bases at J, with 9 bases between the two ends. CDR3 size: 14 residues. The CDR3 region is CASSVTVYSYEQYF. DNA for the CDR3: TGTGCCAGCAGCGTCACCGTCTACTCCTACGAGCAGTACTTC.

The chain recombines TRBV11-2 with TRBJ2-7, with D possibly matching TRBD1 (6 bases). CDR1 and CDR2 from the germline V gene are SGHAT and FQNNGV. The CDR3 loop spans 14 amino acids. V was shortened by 3 bases and J by 0 bases, with 9 bases between the two germline ends. Here the CDR3 DNA reads TGTGCCAGCAGCTTTGACAGGCTCTCCTACGAGCAGTACTTC. It encodes CASSFDRLSYEQYF.

This sequence joins TRBV5-1 and TRBJ2-2, with 7 nucleotides matching TRBD1. Trimming cost V 5 bases and J 4 bases; bases outside gene matches: 8. The CDR3 contains 15 residues. Germline loops: CDR1 SGHRS, CDR2 YFSETQ. The CDR3 DNA reads as TGCGCCAGCAGATCAACAGGGGTTGCCACCGGGGAGCTGTTTTTT. Encoded protein: CASRSTGVATGELFF.

This clone was seen just once. The chain recombines TRBV9 with TRBJ2-3; 12 bases fit TRBD2. The germline CDR1 and CDR2 sequences are SGDLS and YYNGEE. The CDR3 sequence is 19 residues long. The J segment lost 0 bases and the V segment lost 0 bases, leaving 8 bases of the junction unmatched. CDR3 region: CASSVGLAGGSSSTDTQYF. In DNA form, the CDR3 reads TGTGCCAGCAGCGTAGGTCTAGCGGGGGGGTCCTCTAGCACAGATACGCAGTATTTT.

The rearrangement links TRBV5-1 to TRBJ2-7; 10 positions match TRBD1. V shed 5 bases and J 3 bases; nucleotides not matched to a gene: 8. CDR3 length: 15 residues. Germline V lookup: CDR1 SGHRS, CDR2 YFSETQ. The CDR3 loop reads CASRASGTGDYEQYF. The CDR3 DNA sequence: TGCGCCAGCAGGGCTTCCGGGACAGGGGACTACGAGCAGTACTTC.

The J gene is TRBJ2-3, the V gene TRBV5-1; D is possibly TRBD2 (5 bases). The CDR3 consists of 14 residues. V was shortened by 7 bases and J by 4 bases, with 16 bases between the two germline ends. Germline V gene sequence: CDR1 SGHRS, CDR2 YFSETQ. In DNA, the CDR3 is TGCGCCAGCTCCCGAGGGCGCGGCGCAGATACGCAGTATTTT. Its protein is CASSRGRGADTQYF. The whole variable domain, remainder taken from reference TRBV5-1 and TRBJ2-3, is KAGVTQTPRYLIKTRGQQVTLSCSPISGHRSVSWYQQTPGQGLQFLFEYFSETQRNKGNFPGRFSGRQFSNSRSEMNVSTLELGDSALYLCASSRGRGADTQYFGPGTRLTVL.

The chain carries TRBV6-6 and TRBJ1-6, with D possibly being TRBD1 (6 bases). Germline CDR1 MNHNY, CDR2 SVGAGI (reference sequence). V was cut by 6 bases and J by 9 bases, with 15 bases left in between. There are 14 residues in the CDR3. The CDR3 loop reads CASSNRDRGSPLHF. The CDR3 region has the DNA TGTGCCAGCAGCAACAGGGATCGGGGTTCACCCCTCCACTTT.

This sequence joins TRBV5-1 and TRBJ1-1, with a weak D call TRBD1 (5 bases). The CDR3 length is 14 residues. V lost 4 bases to trimming and J lost 1 base, with 11 bases between them. Germline CDR1 is SGHRS and CDR2 is YFSETQ. The CDR3 here is CASSPVGGNTEAFF. DNA of the CDR3: TGCGCCAGCAGCCCCGTCGGGGGGAACACTGAAGCTTTCTTT. Based on the CDR3 plus reference TRBV5-1 and TRBJ1-1, the full variable domain is KAGVTQTPRYLIKTRGQQVTLSCSPISGHRSVSWYQQTPGQGLQFLFEYFSETQRNKGNFPGRFSGRQFSNSRSEMNVSTLELGDSALYLCASSPVGGNTEAFFGQGTRLTVV.